This T cell receptor (beta chain) originates from a study of cytomegalovirus exposure and HLA in healthy donors. This CDR3 has 14 residues. Per germline, CDR1 SEHNR and CDR2 FQNEAQ (reference sequence). Unmatched junction bases numbered 14, after V lost 6 bases and J lost 9 bases. This PCR relied on a set of 60 Vbeta primers and 13 Jbeta primers. Clones were read by immunoSEQ multiplex PCR, and TCRdb kept only the in-frame ones, dropping some. This table holds some 130,000 clones, about 72% found once. This clone appeared once. The material sequenced was PBMCs. V usage is TRBV7-9 and J usage is TRBJ2-7; 7 bases align to TRBD1. The TCR sequence derives from a female donor in good health and CMV-seronegative. The CDR3 region is CASSSTTGSPGQYF. CDR3 bases: TGTGCCAGCAGTTCCACGACAGGGAGCCCCGGGCAGTACTTC.